Listed below are T cell receptor beta chains from one sample, sequenced in a study of cytomegalovirus exposure and HLA in healthy donors. The method was immunoSEQ multiplex PCR; TCRdb's version includes in-frame clones alone and lacks a portion of them. There are roughly 120,000 clones in the sample; under 80% occur only once, and approximately 10% lies in the top ten. The specimen sequenced was PBMCs. All receptors derive from a woman in her fifties or sixties in good health and CMV-seropositive. CDR3s include the opening cysteine and the closing phenylalanine or tryptophan. The D gene is left open where the match is weak. Size values are once, few and many counts, or a class for expanded clones, and some rows have none.

clone_size	v_call	j_call	d_call	cdr3_nt	cdr3_aa
NA	TRBV18	TRBJ2-7	TRBD1	TGTGCCAGCTCACCACAAGAAACTCCGGGACAAGCAGGGGGGCAGTACTTC	CASSPQETPGQAGGQYF
NA	TRBV19	TRBJ1-4	NA	TGTGCCAGTAGTCAAACAGGGCCAACTAATGAAAAACTGTTTTTT	CASSQTGPTNEKLFF
NA	TRBV19	TRBJ2-3	TRBD2	TGTGCCAGTAGTATAGCTAGCGGGAGTATAGATACGCAGTATTTT	CASSIASGSIDTQYF
NA	TRBV7-2	TRBJ2-7	TRBD2	TGTGCCAGCAGCCGCCTAGCGGGAGGGTCCTACGAGCAGTACTTC	CASSRLAGGSYEQYF
NA	TRBV5-1	TRBJ2-6	NA	TGCGCCAGCAGAGAAGCCTCTGGGGCCAACGTCCTGACTTTC	CASREASGANVLTF
once	TRBV11-2	TRBJ1-5	NA	TGTGCCAGCAGCTTAGCAGTCAATCAGCCCCAGCATTTT	CASSLAVNQPQHF
NA	TRBV11-3	TRBJ1-1	NA	TGTGCCAGCAGCCAATCCGGACAGATGAACACTGAAGCTTTCTTT	CASSQSGQMNTEAFF
NA	TRBV5-1	TRBJ2-1	NA	TGCGCCAGCAGCTTGGCCGGGGTTGGTGAGCAGTTCTTC	CASSLAGVGEQFF
NA	TRBV15	TRBJ2-5	NA	TGTGCCACCAGCAGGGCTGACAGGGAGACCCAGTACTTC	CATSRADRETQYF
few	TRBV7-2	TRBJ1-2	TRBD1	TGTGCCAGCAGGCCAGGACAGGGTAACTATGGCTACACCTTC	CASRPGQGNYGYTF
NA	TRBV10-3	TRBJ1-1	NA	TGTGCCATCAGTGACCGCGGGGTGGGAAACACTGAAGCTTTCTTT	CAISDRGVGNTEAFF
few	TRBV5-1	TRBJ1-1	NA	TGCGCCAGCAGCTCACAGGGATTCAACACTGAAGCTTTCTTT	CASSSQGFNTEAFF
NA	TRBV2	TRBJ1-4	TRBD1	TGTGCCAGCGCACCCGACAGGGGGCCTGAAAAACTGTTTTTT	CASAPDRGPEKLFF
few	TRBV7-2	TRBJ2-5	NA	TGTGCCAGCAGCCGTAACGAGGGGACCCAGTACTTC	CASSRNEGTQYF
NA	TRBV13	TRBJ2-3	TRBD2	TGTGCCAGCAGCTTAGCTAGCGGGGGGCACGGAACCACAGATACGCAGTATTTT	CASSLASGGHGTTDTQYF
NA	TRBV28	TRBJ2-7	TRBD2	TGTGCCAGCAGTGTCTCGACTAGCGGGAGGGACGAGCAGTACTTC	CASSVSTSGRDEQYF
NA	TRBV7-2	TRBJ1-2	TRBD1	TGTGCCAGCAGCTTATTTCGGGGACAGGGGGATGGCTACACCTTC	CASSLFRGQGDGYTF
once	TRBV5-1	TRBJ2-7	NA	TGCGCCAGCAGCTCGGCCGGGACTCACGAGCAGTACTTC	CASSSAGTHEQYF
NA	TRBV6-5	TRBJ2-1	NA	TGTGCCAGCAGTTACACGACAGACTACAATGAGCAGTTCTTC	CASSYTTDYNEQFF
NA	TRBV18	TRBJ2-7	TRBD1	TGTGCCAGCTCACCACTGGGACAGGGTAGTGCCGAGCAGTACTTC	CASSPLGQGSAEQYF
NA	TRBV28	TRBJ2-1	TRBD2	TGTGCCAGCATTTCGGGGGGTAGGGACAATGAGCAGTTCTTC	CASISGGRDNEQFF
NA	TRBV7-2	TRBJ2-1	TRBD2	TGTGCCAGCAGCTTGAGCGGGGGGGCCTACAATGAGCAGTTCTTC	CASSLSGGAYNEQFF
few	TRBV19	TRBJ1-1	NA	TGTGCCAGTAGTATTACGGGGGGCCGGACTGAAGCTTTCTTT	CASSITGGRTEAFF
NA	TRBV27	TRBJ1-5	NA	TGTGCCAGCAAGGGAGCACCTGGGAGCAATCAGCCCCAGCATTTT	CASKGAPGSNQPQHF
NA	TRBV6-6	TRBJ2-1	TRBD1	TGTGCCAGCAATACAGGGGGCCCCTACAATGAGCAGTTCTTC	CASNTGGPYNEQFF
once	TRBV10-3	TRBJ2-1	TRBD2	TGTGCCATCAGTGAGGAACTAGCGGGGTACAATGAGCAGTTCTTC	CAISEELAGYNEQFF
NA	TRBV18	TRBJ1-4	NA	TGTGCCAGCTCAGCGCTCCCATCGTCAACTAATGAAAAACTGTTTTTT	CASSALPSSTNEKLFF
NA	TRBV6-6	TRBJ1-1	TRBD1	TGTGCCAGCAAAATCAGACAGGGCGAAGCTTTCTTT	CASKIRQGEAFF
NA	TRBV18	TRBJ1-2	TRBD1	TGTGCCAGCTCAGGCACAACCGGGACAGGGCGTCGCTACACCTTC	CASSGTTGTGRRYTF
NA	TRBV28	TRBJ2-7	NA	TGTGCCAGCAGGGAACAGGGTCTTAAGCAGTACTTC	CASREQGLKQYF
NA	TRBV6-6	TRBJ1-1	NA	TGTGCCAGCAGCCAGGGCGGTTGGGTCACTGAAGCTTTCTTT	CASSQGGWVTEAFF
NA	TRBV6-1	TRBJ2-3	NA	TGTGCCAGCAGTGAAGCTTGGGGGGGCATCACAGATACGCAGTATTTT	CASSEAWGGITDTQYF
NA	TRBV4-3	TRBJ1-2	TRBD1	TGCGCCAGCAGCCCCGCCGGGACAGGGGTTCTCGGCTACACCTTC	CASSPAGTGVLGYTF
NA	TRBV11-2	TRBJ1-1	NA	TGTGCCAGCAGCTTAGACAGGGGCGATGAAGCTTTCTTT	CASSLDRGDEAFF
few	TRBV9	TRBJ2-2	TRBD2	TGTGCCAGCAGCGATGGACTAGCGGGAGGGCCGGCGGGGGAGCTGTTTTTT	CASSDGLAGGPAGELFF
NA	TRBV7-2	TRBJ1-1	TRBD1	TGTGCCAGCAGCTTAGTTTCCGGGACAGGGGAGATCTTT	CASSLVSGTGEIF
NA	TRBV14	TRBJ2-3	TRBD2	TGTGCCAGCAGCCAAGACCCTAGCGGGAGAGGGGCAGATACGCAGTATTTT	CASSQDPSGRGADTQYF
NA	TRBV6-4	TRBJ1-6	NA	TGTGCCAGCAGTGAACAACAGGGATTTTCACCCCTCCACTTT	CASSEQQGFSPLHF
once	TRBV5-4	TRBJ2-2	NA	TGTGCCAGCAGCTTAGGAGTACAGGGTAGGAACACCGGGGAGCTGTTTTTT	CASSLGVQGRNTGELFF
NA	TRBV4-3	TRBJ1-2	NA	TGCGCCAGCGGCCAAGATCTTGGGGGGAGAGGTAACTATGGCTACACCTTC	CASGQDLGGRGNYGYTF
once	TRBV11-2	TRBJ1-1	NA	TGTGCCAGCAGCTTATCCCCGGGGATGAACACTGAAGCTTTCTTT	CASSLSPGMNTEAFF
NA	TRBV12-2	TRBJ1-2	NA	TGTGCAAGTCGCTTAGTTTTCCAGGATTACTACACCTTC	CASRLVFQDYYTF
NA	TRBV5-1	TRBJ2-3	NA	TGCGCCAGCAGAGACAGACCCACAGATACGCAGTATTTT	CASRDRPTDTQYF
NA	TRBV29-1	TRBJ1-4	TRBD1	TGCAGCGTCCAAGACCCCCCCAGGGGGAGTGAAAAACTGTTTTTT	CSVQDPPRGSEKLFF
NA	TRBV7-2	TRBJ2-7	NA	TGTGCCAGCAGCTTAGCGCAAATGGTTAGCAGCTACGAGCAGTACTTC	CASSLAQMVSSYEQYF
NA	TRBV10-2	TRBJ2-1	TRBD2	TGCGCCACCATGACTAGCGGGACCTACAATGAGCAGTTCTTC	CATMTSGTYNEQFF
medium-sized	TRBV27	TRBJ2-1	NA	TGTGCCAGCAGTACAACGACAGAGAATGAGCAGTTCTTC	CASSTTTENEQFF
NA	TRBV7-2	TRBJ2-5	TRBD2	TGTGCCAGCAGCTTGAAACTAGCGGGAGGCGAGACCCAGTACTTC	CASSLKLAGGETQYF
NA	TRBV10-3	TRBJ1-2	TRBD1	TGTGCCATCAGTGACGGGACAGGGCCTAACTATGGCTACACCTTC	CAISDGTGPNYGYTF
few	TRBV6-1	TRBJ2-1	TRBD2	TGTGCCAGCAGGGTTCCGGGGGGGCGAGGTGAGCAGTTCTTC	CASRVPGGRGEQFF
NA	TRBV2	TRBJ1-4	TRBD1	TGTGCCAGCAAGGGACAGCAAGGCGAAAAACTGTTTTTT	CASKGQQGEKLFF
NA	TRBV15	TRBJ1-2	NA	TGTGCCACCAGCAGAATCCAGGACTATTATGGCTACACCTTC	CATSRIQDYYGYTF
NA	TRBV19	TRBJ1-5	NA	TGTGCCAGTAGTATACAGGCAAATAGCAATCAGCCCCAGCATTTT	CASSIQANSNQPQHF
NA	TRBV19	TRBJ2-7	TRBD2	TGTGCCAGTAGTAAGACTAGCGGGGGGGCACACGAGCAGTACTTC	CASSKTSGGAHEQYF
once	TRBV2	TRBJ2-5	NA	TGTGCCAGCTCCAACGGGAAGACCCAGTACTTC	CASSNGKTQYF
NA	TRBV21-1	TRBJ2-5	NA	TGTGCCAGGATCGTAAAGAAAAGCGACCCGGGACAGGGGGGAGAGACCCAGTACTTC	CARIVKKSDPGQGGETQYF
NA	TRBV5-1	TRBJ2-5	NA	TGCGCCAGCAGCTTGGACGGGTTTCGCCAAGAGACCCAGTACTTC	CASSLDGFRQETQYF
NA	TRBV5-8	TRBJ2-1	TRBD1	TGTGCCAGCAGCTTGTATGGTGGACAGGGAATTATTAATGAGCAGTTCTTC	CASSLYGGQGIINEQFF
NA	TRBV2	TRBJ1-3	NA	TGTGCCAGCAGTGAAGCGAACCCCAGGGGATTTATTGGAAACACCATATATTTT	CASSEANPRGFIGNTIYF